Listed below are T cell receptor beta chains from one sample, sequenced in a study of blood T cell repertoires in COVID-19. Profiled with immunoSEQ multiplex PCR; TCRdb holds only in-frame clones, not every one. The sample has over 55,000 clones, approximately 90% seen once; the top ten hold approximately 8%. Specimen: peripheral blood. The receptor source for this set is a human donor in a cohort sampled during active COVID-19. CDR3s include the opening cysteine and the closing phenylalanine or tryptophan. Fields, in order: clone size, J gene, V gene, D gene, CDR3 protein, CDR3 DNA. D genes are given only for firm matches. Clone size, where shown, is once, few, many, or a class for clones that have expanded.

>NA|TRBJ1-6|TRBV6-1|NA
CASSEEGGSPPLHF
TGTGCCAGCAGTGAAGAAGGAGGGAGCCCACCCCTCCACTTT
>NA|TRBJ2-1|TRBV30|NA
CAWKPLDSSSYNEQFF
TGTGCCTGGAAACCTTTGGACAGCAGCTCCTACAATGAGCAGTTCTTC
>once|TRBJ1-5|TRBV10-3|TRBD1
CATHQGTGYELSNQPQHF
TGTGCCACCCACCAGGGGACAGGGTATGAACTGAGCAATCAGCCCCAGCATTTT
>NA|TRBJ2-1|TRBV9|TRBD2
CASSAGTSGGNEQFF
TGTGCCAGCAGCGCCGGGACTAGCGGGGGTAATGAGCAGTTCTTC
>NA|TRBJ2-7|TRBV27|NA
CASSSWQATYEQYF
TGTGCCAGCAGTTCCTGGCAAGCGACCTACGAGCAGTACTTC
>NA|TRBJ2-5|TRBV5-4|TRBD1
CASSLRGQGDRGDETQYF
TGTGCCAGCAGCTTGAGGGGACAGGGCGATCGTGGGGACGAGACCCAGTACTTC
>once|TRBJ1-2|TRBV6-2/TRBV6-3|TRBD1
CASTPGQSYGYTF
TGTGCCAGCACCCCGGGACAGAGTTATGGCTACACCTTC
>once|TRBJ1-1|TRBV4-1|TRBD1
CASSQSGTVIEAFF
TGCGCCAGCAGCCAATCCGGGACAGTAATTGAAGCTTTCTTT
>NA|TRBJ2-7|TRBV6-4|NA
CASSDAPYREGYYEQYF
TGTGCCAGCAGTGACGCCCCCTACAGGGAGGGTTACTACGAGCAGTACTTC
>once|TRBJ1-6|TRBV4-2|NA
CASSQVLGPYNSPLHF
TGTGCCAGCAGCCAAGTCTTGGGGCCCTATAATTCACCCCTCCACTTT
>once|TRBJ2-7|TRBV6-4|TRBD2
CASSPTGLGVHEQYF
TGTGCCAGCAGTCCAACGGGACTAGGAGTCCACGAGCAGTACTTC
>NA|TRBJ1-2|TRBV27|NA
CASRGGNGYTF
TGTGCCAGCAGGGGGGGGAATGGCTACACCTTC
>NA|TRBJ2-3|TRBV30|TRBD2
CAGTSPADTQYF
TGTGCCGGGACTAGCCCCGCAGATACGCAGTATTTT
>once|TRBJ1-2|TRBV11-2|NA
CASSPSQGTGYGYTF
TGTGCCAGCAGCCCCTCCCAGGGGACGGGCTATGGCTACACCTTC
>NA|TRBJ2-1|TRBV10-3|TRBD2
CAISDPGELAGGSGEQFF
TGTGCCATCAGTGACCCGGGCGAACTAGCGGGGGGGTCTGGTGAGCAGTTCTTC
>NA|TRBJ2-7|TRBV7-2|NA
CASSFREGDYEQYF
TGTGCCAGCAGCTTCAGGGAGGGGGACTACGAGCAGTACTTC
>NA|TRBJ1-1|TRBV9|TRBD1
CASSINRDREWNTEAFF
TGTGCCAGCAGCATTAACCGGGACAGGGAGTGGAACACTGAAGCTTTCTTT
>NA|TRBJ2-7|TRBV20-1|TRBD1
CSVRGHEQYF
TGCAGTGTCAGGGGGCACGAGCAGTACTTC
>once|TRBJ2-1|TRBV7-2|NA
CASSFRAGRYNEQFF
TGTGCCAGCAGCTTCCGGGCAGGGCGGTACAATGAGCAGTTCTTC
>once|TRBJ1-1|TRBV9|TRBD1
CASSVEGAYTEAFF
TGTGCCAGCAGCGTAGAGGGGGCGTACACTGAAGCTTTCTTT
>NA|TRBJ2-7|TRBV3-1/TRBV3-2|NA
CASSHGTECYEQYF
TGTGCCAGCAGCCATGGCACAGAGTGCTACGAGCAGTACTTC
>NA|TRBJ2-1|TRBV14|TRBD1
CASSWGTRGEQFF
TGTGCCAGCAGCTGGGGGACCAGGGGGGAGCAGTTCTTC
>once|TRBJ1-4|TRBV2|TRBD1
CASTTGGGNEKLFF
TGTGCCAGCACAACAGGGGGGGGAAATGAAAAACTGTTTTTT
>NA|TRBJ1-2|TRBV10-2|NA
CASAAGPAEGYTF
TGCGCCAGCGCGGCGGGCCCCGCAGAAGGCTACACCTTC
>NA|TRBJ2-7|TRBV6-5|TRBD2
CASSTSGASSYEQYF
TGTGCCAGCAGTACTAGCGGGGCGAGCTCCTACGAGCAGTACTTC
>NA|TRBJ2-7|TRBV6-4|TRBD2
CASRGKLAGVGYEQYF
TGTGCCAGCAGGGGAAAACTAGCGGGGGTAGGCTACGAGCAGTACTTC
>NA|TRBJ2-1|TRBV9|TRBD2
CASSVDTSGPYNEQFF
TGTGCCAGCAGCGTAGATACTAGCGGGCCTTACAATGAGCAGTTCTTC
>NA|TRBJ1-1|TRBV15|TRBD1
CATSTGGTEAFF
TGTGCCACCAGCACAGGGGGGACTGAAGCTTTCTTT
>NA|TRBJ2-7|TRBV4-3|TRBD1
CASSQDRSSYEQYF
TGCGCCAGCAGCCAGGACAGGAGCTCCTACGAGCAGTACTTC
>NA|TRBJ1-2|TRBV14|TRBD1
CASSQDQGAAYGYTF
TGTGCCAGCAGCCAAGATCAGGGGGCGGCTTATGGCTACACCTTC
>NA|TRBJ1-2|TRBV27|TRBD1
CASSETGQGVRDGYTF
TGTGCCAGCAGCGAAACGGGACAGGGGGTACGTGATGGCTACACCTTC
>NA|TRBJ1-2|TRBV29-1|NA
CSVELLGQSRYGYTF
TGCAGCGTTGAACTACTAGGACAGTCCCGGTATGGCTACACCTTC
>NA|TRBJ2-7|TRBV3-1/TRBV3-2|TRBD2
CASSPLAGQSSYEQYF
TGTGCCAGCAGCCCTTTAGCGGGGCAAAGCTCCTACGAGCAGTACTTC
>NA|TRBJ1-3|TRBV6-5|NA
CASSRRGGQGNTIYF
TGTGCCAGCAGCCGACGGGGGGGGCAAGGAAACACCATATATTTT
>NA|TRBJ1-5|TRBV27|NA
CASSFSGPHQPQHF
TGTGCCAGCAGTTTCTCAGGGCCTCATCAGCCCCAGCATTTT
>NA|TRBJ2-7|TRBV9|TRBD2
CASSAEGLAGNYEQYF
TGTGCCAGCAGCGCTGAGGGACTAGCGGGGAACTACGAGCAGTACTTC
>NA|TRBJ2-7|TRBV5-5|TRBD1
CASSFDRGPYEQYF
TGTGCCAGCAGCTTCGACAGGGGCCCCTACGAGCAGTACTTC
>NA|TRBJ1-5|TRBV28|TRBD1
CASRPGQGVGQPQHF
TGTGCCAGCAGGCCGGGACAGGGCGTGGGTCAGCCCCAGCATTTT
>NA|TRBJ2-7|TRBV28|TRBD1
CASRRQGASYEQYF
TGTGCCAGCAGGCGACAGGGGGCTTCCTACGAGCAGTACTTC
>NA|TRBJ2-7|TRBV27|NA
CASSTHRRSYEQYF
TGTGCCAGCAGCACCCACAGGAGATCCTACGAGCAGTACTTC